The source of this TCR beta chain is a study of cytomegalovirus exposure and HLA in healthy donors. The study's findings and limits: According to a later analysis, most TCR beta chains associated with CMV appeared HLA-restricted. Upon later analysis, TCR association rates were observed to vary by HLA locus, being highest for DRB1 and lowest for HLA-C.

Concerning this clone: What it binds is not known.

With V trimmed by 5 bases and J by 5 bases, 14 bases remained unmatched. Germline V gene data show CDR1 as SGHVS and CDR2 as FQNEAQ. The CDR3 has 19 residues. At the time of sampling, donors were nominally healthy, though unrecorded immune exposures were likely. The primer mix had 60 Vbeta and 13 Jbeta primers. Assay: immunoSEQ multiplex PCR; the TCRdb copy retains only in-frame clones and omits some. The sample shows approximately 220,000 clones, 65% to 85% of them seen only once. Sequencing was carried out using PBMCs. V is TRBV7-8 and J is TRBJ2-1; 14 positions match TRBD2. The TCR comes from a boy aged 2 to 10 in good health and CMV-seronegative. The CDR3 DNA reads TGTGCCAGCAGCCTCCAGCTGGGGACTAGCGGGGGTCCTGACAATGAGCAGTTCTTC. Its translation is CASSLQLGTSGGPDNEQFF.